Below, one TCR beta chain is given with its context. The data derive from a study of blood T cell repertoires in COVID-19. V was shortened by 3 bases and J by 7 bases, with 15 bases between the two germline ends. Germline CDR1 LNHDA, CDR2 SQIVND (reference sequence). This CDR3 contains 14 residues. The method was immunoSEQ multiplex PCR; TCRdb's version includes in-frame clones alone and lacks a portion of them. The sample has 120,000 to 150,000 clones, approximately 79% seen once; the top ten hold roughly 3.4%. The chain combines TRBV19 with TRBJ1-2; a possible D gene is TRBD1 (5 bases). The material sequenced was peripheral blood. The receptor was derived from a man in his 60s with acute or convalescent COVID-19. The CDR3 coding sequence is TGTGCCAGTAGTATTGGTACGGAGACAGTTGGCTACACCTTC. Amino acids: CASSIGTETVGYTF.